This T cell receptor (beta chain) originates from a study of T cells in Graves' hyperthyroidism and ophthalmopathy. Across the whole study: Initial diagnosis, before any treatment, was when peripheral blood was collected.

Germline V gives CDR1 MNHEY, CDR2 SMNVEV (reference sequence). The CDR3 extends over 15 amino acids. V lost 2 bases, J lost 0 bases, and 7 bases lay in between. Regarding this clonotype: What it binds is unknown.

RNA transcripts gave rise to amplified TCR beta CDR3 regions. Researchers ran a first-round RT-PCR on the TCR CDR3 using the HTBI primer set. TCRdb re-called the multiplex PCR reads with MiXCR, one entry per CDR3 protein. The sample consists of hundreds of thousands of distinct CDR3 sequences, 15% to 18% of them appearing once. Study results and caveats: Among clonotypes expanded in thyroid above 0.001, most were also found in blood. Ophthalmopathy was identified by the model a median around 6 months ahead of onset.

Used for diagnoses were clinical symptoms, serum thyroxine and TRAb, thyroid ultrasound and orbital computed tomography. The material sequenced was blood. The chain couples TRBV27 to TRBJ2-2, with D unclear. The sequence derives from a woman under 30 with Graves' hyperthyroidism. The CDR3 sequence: CASSLAVSNTGELFF. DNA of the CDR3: TGTGCCAGCAGTTTAGCAGTTTCGAACACCGGGGAGCTGTTTTTT.